Described below is a single TCR beta chain sequence and its context. Its cognate antigen is unknown. The sample originates from a study of shared clonotypes between healthy human individuals. Naive-designated CD8 cells lacked CD45RO, were positively enriched for CCR7, and omitted terminally differentiated effector memory CD45RA+ cells. V was pared by 7 bases and J by 6 bases, with 12 bases between. CDR1 SNHLY and CDR2 FYNNEI come from the germline V gene. This CDR3 comprises 12 residues. Authors' processing steps: ImmunoSEQ junction-only sequences lacked quality scores, so their filtering differed. Assay: immunoSEQ multiplex PCR; the TCRdb copy retains only in-frame clones and omits some. For V, J and clone size, that table is used; D and trimming come from the DNA. The sample gives around 2,000,000 clones, over 85% of which show up once; more than 0.9% is in the top ten. General study findings and limits: Larger estimated richness was generally seen in naive subsets than in memory subsets. Lower generation probabilities were found for non-shared clonotypes than for those shared by all four donors.

This chain uses TRBV2 with TRBJ2-5; possible D gene TRBD2, 6 bases. This receptor was identified in a man between 18 and 35 years old in good health. Sequenced sample: naive CD8+ T cells sorted from blood. This chain's CDR3 is CASKGLFKTQYF. CDR3 in DNA: TGTGCCAGCAAAGGACTATTCAAGACCCAGTACTTC.